This T cell receptor (beta chain) derives from a study of identical twins. MiXCR was run by TCRdb on the 5' RACE reads, yielding one entry per CDR3 protein. Here the sample spans some 500,000 distinct CDR3 sequences, roughly 13% being singletons. CDR1 and CDR2 from the germline V gene are DFQATT and SNEGSKA (reference sequence). Losses at the gene ends were 5 bases for V and 6 bases for J; bases not matched to a gene: 6. The CDR3 spans 13 residues. This clonotype has more than one count but fewer than ten. Its specificity is unknown. Study results and limitations: Within cord blood, abundant beta clonotypes carried fewer insertions, but memory repertoires showed no such trend. The presence of invariant MAIT and iNKT cells could partly confound analyses of zero-insertion sequences.

Each donor was a healthy Caucasian. Another study also made use of these data, one on yellow fever vaccine responses in identical twins. From that report: Twins reportedly appeared to share part of their vaccine T cell response while keeping part individual.

The chain has TRBV20-1 and TRBJ2-1, with 8 bases aligning to TRBD2. This sequence was found in a woman in her late teens or twenties in good health. The sequencing input was CD4+ T cells sorted from blood. The chain's CDR3 is CSAGSGRGNEQFF. CDR3 nucleotide sequence: TGCAGTGCTGGAAGCGGGAGAGGCAATGAGCAGTTCTTC.